The source of this T cell receptor (beta chain) is a study of cytomegalovirus exposure and HLA in healthy donors. Germline V gives CDR1 SGHDN, CDR2 FVKESK. This CDR3 spans 15 amino acids. PCR amplification relied on 60 Vbeta primers (plus 13 Jbeta primers). TCRdb keeps only in-frame clones here, not all; method: immunoSEQ multiplex PCR. The sample records 70,000 to 95,000 clones, 65% to 85% being singletons. Every donor was a healthy person donating bone marrow. Study findings and constraints: A highly shared variant cluster was judged a likely technical artifact. There were reportedly fewer N-insertions in an Asian-associated ancestry cluster than the roughly 700-donor mean, in a later analysis. In a later analysis, at a false discovery rate of 0.05, fewer than 20,000 TCR beta sequences were associated with HLA alleles.

As regards this clone: Its antigen is undetermined.

The sample comprised PBMCs. The TCR originated in a man between 18 and 35 years old in good health and CMV-seronegative. This chain joins TRBV14 and TRBJ2-5, with 7 bases aligning to TRBD2. The J call is doubtful: the DNA matches TRBJ2-7 better. CDR3 DNA: TGTGCCAGCAGCCCCTCATGGCGGGGGATCTACGAGCAGTACTTC. It translates to CASSPSWRGIYEQYF.